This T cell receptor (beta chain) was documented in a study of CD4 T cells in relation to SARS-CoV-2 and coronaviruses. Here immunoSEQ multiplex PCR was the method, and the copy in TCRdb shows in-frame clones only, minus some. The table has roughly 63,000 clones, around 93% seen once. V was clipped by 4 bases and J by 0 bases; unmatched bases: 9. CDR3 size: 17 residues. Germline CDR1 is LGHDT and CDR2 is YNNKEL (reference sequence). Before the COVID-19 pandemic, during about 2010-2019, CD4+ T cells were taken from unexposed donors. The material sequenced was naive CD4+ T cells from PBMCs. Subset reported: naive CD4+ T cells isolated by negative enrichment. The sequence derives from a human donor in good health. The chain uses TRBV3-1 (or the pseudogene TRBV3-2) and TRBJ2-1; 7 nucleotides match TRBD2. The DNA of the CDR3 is TGTGCCAGCAGCCCCTGGCGTGCGGGAGCCTCCTACAATGAGCAGTTCTTC. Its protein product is CASSPWRAGASYNEQFF.